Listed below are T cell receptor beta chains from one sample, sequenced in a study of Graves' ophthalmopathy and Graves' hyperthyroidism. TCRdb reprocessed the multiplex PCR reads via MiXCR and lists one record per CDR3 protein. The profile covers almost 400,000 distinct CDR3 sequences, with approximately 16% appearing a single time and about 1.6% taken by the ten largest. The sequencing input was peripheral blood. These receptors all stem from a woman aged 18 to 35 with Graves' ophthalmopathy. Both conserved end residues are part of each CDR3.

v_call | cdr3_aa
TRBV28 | CASSLQGFDEQYF
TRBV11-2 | CASSPVFSYNSPLHF
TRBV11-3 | CASRPLGSGSGANVLTF
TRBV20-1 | CSPRRAGTRGEQYF
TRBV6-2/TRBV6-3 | CASSYSKGRTGIYEQYF
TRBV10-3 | CAISESPTEAFF
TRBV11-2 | CASSRRTSGSTVEQYF
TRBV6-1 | CASSDRGWEAFF
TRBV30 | CACPGGPDGGYTF
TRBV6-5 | CASSYFKGETQYF
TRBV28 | CASSFLGEAFF
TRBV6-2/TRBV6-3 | CASSYGGVGGRTYESQHF
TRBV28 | CASTVGREQYF
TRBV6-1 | CASSKNPSRNETFF
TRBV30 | CAWRSPHRNSKPIPSRTEAFF
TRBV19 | CASSIWDINTGELFF
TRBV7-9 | CASSLQGGRNQPQHF
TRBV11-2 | CASSLLGTGLYGYTF
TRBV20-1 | CSARVREQWNTEAFF
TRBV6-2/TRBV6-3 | CASVSYGSVGELFF
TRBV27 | CASSFSGPFYEQYF
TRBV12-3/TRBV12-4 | CAIRGPLGYEQYF
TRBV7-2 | CASSLLSDGYTF